Detailed here is one T cell receptor beta chain. These data originate in a study of STAT5B mutations in CD4+ large granular lymphocyte leukemia. Study background: Among healthy controls, a particular HLA allele went with more CDR3 'QG' motifs.

Using immunoSEQ multiplex PCR, the repertoire was profiled, and TCRdb retains in-frame clones only, with some absent. The data contain roughly 30,000 clones, around 81% of them seen just once; the ten biggest clones take up roughly 4.3%. Germline assignment: CDR1 SGHKS and CDR2 YYEKEE (reference sequence). This CDR3 contains 14 residues. The ends were cut back, 1 base at V and 1 base at J, with 8 bases in the middle. J is TRBJ1-1 and V is TRBV5-5; D not certain. Sequenced: CD4+ T cells from blood buffy coats. The source is a human donor in good health. The CDR3 sequence: CASSLQPENTEAFF. The DNA for the CDR3 is TGTGCCAGCAGCTTGCAGCCCGAGAACACTGAAGCTTTCTTT.